The sequence of this T cell receptor (beta chain) was determined in a study of immune cell composition in non-small cell lung cancer. The study, taken as a whole, reports: Clones >0.5% enriched in tumour were rarer in adenocarcinoma (about 35%) than squamous (approximately 75%). Tumour-reactive clones were not shown to match dominant in vivo tumour clones.

In regard to this clone: Its antigen remains unidentified.

The assay was immunoSEQ multiplex PCR, and TCRdb's table has in-frame clones only and misses some. The table lists more than 1,500 clones, over 70% of them singletons. Frozen unsorted single-cell suspensions supplied the genomic DNA. The length of the CDR3 is 17 residues. V dropped 4 bases and J dropped 5; count of bases not matched to a gene: 15. The V gene's germline CDR1 is LGHNA and CDR2 YSLEER. The rearrangement uses TRBV4-3 and TRBJ2-3; 7 bases agree with TRBD2. The sequencing input was lung tumor tissue. This receptor was obtained from a human donor with non-small cell lung cancer. CDR3 DNA sequence: TGCGCCAGCAGCCGCTTAGGGAGGGCCTTAGGGTTAGATACGCAGTATTTT. It encodes CASSRLGRALGLDTQYF.